These 17 T cell receptor beta chains originate from one sample sequenced in a study of OX40 agonist ivuxolimab in advanced cancers. Profiled with immunoSEQ multiplex PCR; TCRdb holds only in-frame clones, not every one. Of under 70,000 clones listed, 80% to 85% are singletons. Sequences were derived from CD4+ or CD8+ T cells sorted from blood, sampled in a trial of the OX40 agonist ivuxolimab. Receptors originate from an adult with an advanced solid tumor such as melanoma, head and neck, liver or kidney cancer.

The chain is built from TRBV7-3 and TRBJ2-1; tentative D call: TRBD1 (6 bases). Between the trimmed V and J ends, which lost 5 bases and 7 bases, there was a span of 21 bases. CDR1 is SGHTA, CDR2 FQGTGA, per germline. This CDR3 is 16 amino acids long. The CDR3 loop reads CASSPGSYTGWNEQFF. The DNA for the CDR3 is TGTGCCAGCAGCCCCGGGTCGTATACAGGGTGGAATGAGCAGTTCTTC.

This clone was observed a single time. This chain connects TRBV1 to TRBJ1-5. TRBV1 is an annotated pseudogene. The CDR3 contains 16 residues. The CDR3 loop reads CTSSQEQGGSNQPQHF. The CDR3, as DNA: TGCACCAGCAGCCAAGAACAGGGAGGTAGCAATCAGCCCCAGCATTTT.

The chain has TRBV6-9 and TRBJ1-5; the match to TRBD1 covers 7 bases. The V gene's germline CDR1 is MNHGY and CDR2 SVAAGI. Trimming removed 8 bases from V and 3 bases from J; junction bases left unmatched: 10. CDR3 length equals 15 residues. CDR3 sequence reads: CASDPTGRVNQPQHF. The CDR3 region has the DNA TGTGCCAGCGACCCGACAGGGCGCGTCAATCAGCCCCAGCATTTT.

The V and J genes are TRBV9 and TRBJ1-2; D not certain. V was trimmed by 3 bases and J by 4 bases, leaving 4 bases between them. The CDR3 is made up of 11 amino acids. Germline CDR1 and CDR2: SGDLS and YYNGEE. CDR3 sequence reads: CASSDGYGYTF. The CDR3 DNA is TGTGCCAGCAGCGATGGCTATGGCTACACCTTC.

This chain links TRBV11-2 with TRBJ2-5; 8 bases are a match to TRBD1. Germline lookup yields CDR1 SGHAT and CDR2 FQNNGV. V shed 4 bases, J shed 1 base, and the junction held 8 bases outside the gene matches. This CDR3 spans 16 amino acids. The CDR3 region has the DNA TGTGCCAGCAGCTCCAGGGGGCCCGAACTCCAAGAGACCCAGTACTTC. Encoded protein: CASSSRGPELQETQYF. Full variable domain (outside the CDR3, taken from reference TRBV11-2 and TRBJ2-5): EAGVAQSPRYKIIEKRQSVAFWCNPISGHATLYWYQQILGQGPKLLIQFQNNGVVDDSQLPKDRFSAERLKGVDSTLKIQPAKLEDSAVYLCASSSRGPELQETQYFGPGTRLLVL.

The chain links TRBV28 to TRBJ2-3, with a possible D match to TRBD1 (6 bases). CDR1 and CDR2 (germline): MDHEN, SYDVKM. The ends were cut back, 6 bases at V and 4 bases at J, with 17 bases in the middle. This CDR3 is built from 15 residues. The CDR3: CASSFSTGSADTQYF. In DNA form, the CDR3 reads TGTGCCAGCAGCTTTTCCACAGGGAGTGCAGATACGCAGTATTTT.

The chain employs TRBV15 and TRBJ1-1; TRBD1 might be the D (5 bases). From germline, CDR1 is LNHNV and CDR2 YYDKDF (reference sequence). Trimming removed 5 bases at V and 2 bases at J, with 12 bases between. The CDR3 extends over 14 amino acids. The CDR3 sequence: CATSQAGPNTEAFF. The CDR3 DNA is TGTGCCACCAGCCAGGCAGGGCCCAACACTGAAGCTTTCTTT.

V usage is TRBV15 and J usage is TRBJ2-1, with 8 bases aligning to TRBD2. V was clipped by 0 bases and J by 8 bases; unmatched bases: 6. CDR3 length: 15 amino acids. Germline V lookup: CDR1 LNHNV, CDR2 YYDKDF (reference sequence). The CDR3: CATSRDGGAWDEQFF. The CDR3 DNA reads as TGTGCCACCAGCAGAGACGGGGGGGCCTGGGATGAGCAGTTCTTC.

This clone was seen a few times. The rearrangement links TRBV7-2 to TRBJ1-5; D is uncertain. V lost 1 base and J 6 bases, leaving 4 bases between the germline ends. The CDR3 covers 12 residues. Germline CDR1 and CDR2: SGHTA and FQGNSA. The CDR3 loop reads CASSLGPQPQHF. For the CDR3, the DNA is TGTGCCAGCAGCTTAGGGCCTCAGCCCCAGCATTTT.

The V call is TRBV11-2, the J call TRBJ2-1; D possibly corresponds to TRBD1 (6 bases). The germline gives CDR1 SGHAT, CDR2 FQNNGV. The CDR3 runs to 14 residues. V lost 0 bases and J 8 bases, leaving 11 bases between the germline ends. CDR3 bases: TGTGCCAGCAGCTTAGATGCAGGGGTGGATGAGCAGTTCTTC. Protein: CASSLDAGVDEQFF. The full variable domain, completed using reference TRBV11-2 and TRBJ2-1, is EAGVAQSPRYKIIEKRQSVAFWCNPISGHATLYWYQQILGQGPKLLIQFQNNGVVDDSQLPKDRFSAERLKGVDSTLKIQPAKLEDSAVYLCASSLDAGVDEQFFGPGTRLTVL.

This chain joins TRBV19 and TRBJ1-2; 10 bases map to TRBD1. The CDR3 runs 15 residues. Losses at the gene ends were 6 bases for V and 5 bases for J; bases not matched to a gene: 9. CDR1 is LNHDA, CDR2 SQIVND, per germline (reference sequence). CDR3 bases: TGTGCCAGTAGGGACAGGGGGAGATCTCGGTATGGCTACACCTTC. It yields the protein CASRDRGRSRYGYTF.

This clone is judged large. The V gene is TRBV6-1, the J gene TRBJ1-2; D possibly corresponds to TRBD1 (6 bases). Germline CDR1 MNHNS, CDR2 SASEGT. V was cut by 0 bases and J by 4 bases, with 21 bases left in between. The CDR3 covers 18 residues. The CDR3 reads CASSEALRWAGDGYGYTF. The CDR3 DNA is TGTGCCAGCAGTGAAGCGCTTCGTTGGGCAGGGGACGGCTATGGCTACACCTTC.

This chain links TRBV5-1 with TRBJ1-6; 8 nucleotides agree with TRBD1. Germline values: CDR1 SGHRS, CDR2 YFSETQ. CDR3 length: 16 amino acids. Trimming removed 5 bases from V and 10 bases from J; junction bases left unmatched: 14. Here the CDR3 DNA reads TGCGCCAGCAGTCTCACCCCTGGACAGGGTGGATCACCCCTCCACTTT. Translating it yields CASSLTPGQGGSPLHF.

This clone was recorded only once. The V gene is TRBV9, the J gene TRBJ2-3; D uncertain. Trimming cost V 0 bases and J 0 bases, with 11 bases left between them. CDR3 length: 16 amino acids. Germline assignment: CDR1 SGDLS and CDR2 YYNGEE. CDR3 in DNA: TGTGCCAGCAGCGTAGGATCATCCACTAGCACAGATACGCAGTATTTT. This encodes CASSVGSSTSTDTQYF.

This chain connects TRBV5-8 to TRBJ1-2; D gene uncertain. This CDR3 comprises 15 residues. V was pared by 4 bases and J by 4 bases, with 17 bases between. Germline CDR1 is SGHTS and CDR2 is YDEGEE. The CDR3 region has the DNA TGTGCCAGCAGCGCCGCGAGGCCGACGATCTATGGCTACACCTTC. As protein: CASSAARPTIYGYTF. The full variable domain, rest sourced from reference TRBV5-8 and TRBJ1-2, is EAGVTQSPTHLIKTRGQQATLRCSPISGHTSVYWYQQALGLGLQFLLWYDEGEERNRGNFPPRFSGRQFPNYSSELNVNALELEDSALYLCASSAARPTIYGYTFGSGTRLTVV.

This clone is judged medium-sized. V and J are TRBV2 and TRBJ1-2, with D tentatively TRBD1 (5 bases). Germline CDR1 SNHLY, CDR2 FYNNEI. The CDR3 loop spans 14 amino acids. Trimming stripped 4 bases from V and 4 bases from J, with 13 bases between. The CDR3, as DNA: TGTGCCAGCAGTGTCTCGGTCGGGGGCTATGGCTACACCTTC. Encoded protein: CASSVSVGGYGYTF.

The V and J genes are TRBV28 and TRBJ1-1, with D possibly being TRBD1 (5 bases). The CDR3 runs to 14 residues. In germline, CDR1 is MDHEN, CDR2 SYDVKM. V was trimmed by 3 bases and J by 7 bases, leaving 15 bases between them. CDR3 sequence reads: CASSLIEGTGEAFF. Here the CDR3 DNA reads TGTGCCAGCAGTTTGATTGAGGGGACCGGTGAAGCTTTCTTT.